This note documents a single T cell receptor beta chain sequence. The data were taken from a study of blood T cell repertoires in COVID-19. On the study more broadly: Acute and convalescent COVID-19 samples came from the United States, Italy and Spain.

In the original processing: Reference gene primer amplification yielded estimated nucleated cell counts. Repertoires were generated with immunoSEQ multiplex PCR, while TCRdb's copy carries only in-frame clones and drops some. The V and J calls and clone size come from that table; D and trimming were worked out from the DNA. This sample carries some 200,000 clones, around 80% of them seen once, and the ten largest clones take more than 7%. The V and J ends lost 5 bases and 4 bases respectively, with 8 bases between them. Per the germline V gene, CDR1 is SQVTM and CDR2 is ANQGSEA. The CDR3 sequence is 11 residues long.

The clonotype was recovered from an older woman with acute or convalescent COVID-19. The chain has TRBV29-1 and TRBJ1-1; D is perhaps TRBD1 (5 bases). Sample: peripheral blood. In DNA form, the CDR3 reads TGCAGCGTTCACGGGGGCACTGAAGCTTTCTTT. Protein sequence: CSVHGGTEAFF.